The 21 T cell receptor beta chains presented below share a single source sample, sequenced in a study of tumor-infiltrating lymphocytes in primary liver carcinoma. Starting material of roughly 550 ng total RNA yielded TCR beta cDNA via a constant-region primer. Generation of the TCR beta libraries relied on three nested multiplex PCR rounds using slightly modified ARM-PCR. Running 10 cycles apiece, the first two PCR rounds relied on TRBV1-TRBV30 forward primers together with a C-beta reverse primer. Via MiXCR, TCRdb re-called the multiplex PCR reads, giving one row per CDR3 protein. The repertoire holds 100,000 or so distinct CDR3 sequences, with about 70% as singletons. Extraction of RNA together with DNA used roughly 18-32 mg of unsorted bulk tissue. What was sequenced was liver tumor tissue from sampling region 2. The sample's subset: tumor region T2, inferior pole. These receptors all come from a woman aged 60-70 years with primary liver carcinoma and hepatitis B virus infection.

The rearrangement links TRBV4-1 to TRBJ2-3, with TRBD2 matching over 8 bases. This CDR3 contains 16 residues. Unmatched junction bases numbered 6, after V lost 2 bases and J lost 2 bases. Germline assignment: CDR1 MGHRA and CDR2 YSYEKL. The CDR3 reads CASSQYTAGDTDTQYF. The CDR3 region has the DNA TGCGCCAGCAGCCAATATACAGCGGGAGACACAGATACGCAGTATTTT.

This clonotype was counted at least ten times. The chain has TRBV29-1 and TRBJ2-1, with 14 bases identical to TRBD2. The V segment lost 7 bases and the J segment 0 bases; nucleotides outside the gene matches: 14. The CDR3 is made up of 19 amino acids. The germline CDR1 and CDR2 sequences are SQVTM and ANQGSEA. The CDR3, as DNA: TGCAGCGCCCGAAGGGGGACTAGCGGGAGAGACAGCTCCTACAATGAGCAGTTCTTC. Translating gives CSARRGTSGRDSSYNEQFF.

This clonotype was observed once. One end of the junction is discordant with germline, which a read error may explain. V gene TRBV11-2 combines with J gene TRBJ1-5; possibly TRBD1 for D (6 bases). The CDR3 extends over 14 amino acids. CDR1 and CDR2 from the germline V gene are SGHAT and FQNNGV. The chain's CDR3 is CVSSTTGSDQPQRF. The CDR3 bases are TGTGTCAGCAGCACGACAGGATCTGATCAGCCCCAGCGTTTT.

Concerning this clonotype itself: The junction shows a germline mismatch at one end, possibly a read error. The V call is TRBV11-3, the J call TRBJ2-3; D perhaps matches TRBD2 (5 bases). CDR3 size: 15 residues. Germline V gene lookup returns CDR1 SGHNT and CDR2 YENEEA. The CDR3, as DNA: TGTGTCAGCAGCTTAGTGCCAGGAGGTACGGATACGCAGTATTTT. As protein: CVSSLVPGGTDTQYF.

This clonotype showed up many times. This sequence joins TRBV5-6 and TRBJ2-1; D unresolved. Germline CDR1 is SGHDT and CDR2 is YYEEEE. The CDR3 runs to 15 residues. Trimming stripped 0 bases from V and 8 bases from J, with 15 bases between. The CDR3, as DNA: TGTGCCAGCAGCTTGGGGCTACACCGTGGGGATGAGCAGTTCTTC. It translates to CASSLGLHRGDEQFF.

Notes on this clonotype: A junction boundary mismatches the germline segment, possibly from a read error. The chain recombines TRBV6-5 with TRBJ2-1; D ambiguous. Looked up from germline, CDR1 is MNHEY and CDR2 is SVGAGI. This CDR3 comprises 13 residues. The CDR3 DNA follows: TGTACCAGCAGTTACTCGTCAGGCAATGAGCAGTTCTTC. It encodes CTSSYSSGNEQFF.

This clonotype occurred many times. Possible read error: a much larger clone is one base away. The V and J genes are TRBV11-2 and TRBJ2-7, with D perhaps matching TRBD1 (7 bases). Germline CDR1 reads SGHAT; CDR2 reads FQNNGV. This CDR3 spans 17 amino acids. Trimming removed 6 bases from V and 6 bases from J, with 27 bases in between. CDR3 amino acids: CASRERLVGGPGGEQYF. The CDR3 DNA sequence: TGTGCCAGCAGAGAGCGACTAGTGGGAGGCCCAGGGGGCGAGCAGTACTTC. The entire variable domain, with the rest obtained from reference TRBV11-2 and TRBJ2-7, is as follows: EAGVAQSPRYKIIEKRQSVAFWCNPISGHATLYWYQQILGQGPKLLIQFQNNGVVDDSQLPKDRFSAERLKGVDSTLKIQPAKLEDSAVYLCASRERLVGGPGGEQYFGPGTRLTVT.

The table lists this clonotype with many counts. The genes are TRBV5-5 and TRBJ1-1; TRBD1 matches 7 bases. The CDR3 has 15 amino acids. Germline V gene data show CDR1 as SGHKS and CDR2 as YYEKEE (reference sequence). V trimming: 1 base; J trimming: 4 bases; junction bases outside the gene matches: 7. The CDR3 nucleotides read TGTGCCAGCAGCTTGAAGGGGGCGGAGGGCACTGAAGCTTTCTTT. The encoded protein is CASSLKGAEGTEAFF.

Turning to this clonotype: Since a much larger clone is just one base distant, this may be a read error. This chain links TRBV5-6 with TRBJ2-1, with a weak D call TRBD2 (5 bases). Germline V gene data show CDR1 as SGHDT and CDR2 as YYEEEE. V lost 0 bases, J lost 3 bases, and 7 bases lay in between. The CDR3 is 14 residues long. This chain's CDR3 is CASSLERHYNEQFF. The CDR3 DNA reads as TGTGCCAGCAGCTTGGAGCGGCACTACAATGAGCAGTTCTTC.

This clonotype was counted between two and nine times. The chain links TRBV7-8 to TRBJ2-3; D not certain. Looked up from germline, CDR1 is SGHVS and CDR2 is FQNEAQ. Trimming cost V 1 base and J 5 bases, with 4 bases left between them. This CDR3 has 12 residues. CDR3: CASSLVIDTQYF. CDR3 sequence (DNA): TGTGCCAGCAGCTTAGTGATAGATACGCAGTATTTT. Full variable domain (rest looked up from reference TRBV7-8 and TRBJ2-3): GAGVSQSPRYKVAKRGQDVALRCDPISGHVSLFWYQQALGQGPEFLTYFQNEAQLDKSGLPSDRFFAERPEGSVSTLKIQRTQQEDSAVYLCASSLVIDTQYFGPGTRLTVL.

Regarding this clonotype: One end of the junction does not line up with germline, which may come from a read error. The chain joins TRBV12-3 or TRBV12-4 to TRBJ1-1; D not resolved. This CDR3 has 15 amino acids. In DNA form, the CDR3 reads TGTGCCAGCAGTTGCTCGGAAAGACTGAACACTGAAACTTTCTTT. Protein product: CASSCSERLNTETFF.

The chain employs TRBV15 and TRBJ1-6, with 8 bases that match TRBD1. The V segment lost 0 bases and the J segment 9 bases; nucleotides outside the gene matches: 4. CDR3 length equals 15 residues. Looked up from germline, CDR1 is LNHNV and CDR2 is YYDKDF (reference sequence). The CDR3 spells CATSRDIQGGSPLHF. The CDR3 nucleotides are TGTGCCACCAGCAGAGATATACAGGGGGGTTCACCCCTCCACTTT. The full variable domain, completed using reference TRBV15 and TRBJ1-6, is DAMVIQNPRYQVTQFGKPVTLSCSQTLNHNVMYWYQQKSSQAPKLLFHYYDKDFNNEADTPDNFQSRRPNTSFCFLDIRSPGLGDTAMYLCATSRDIQGGSPLHFGNGTRLTVT.

This clonotype was counted between two and nine times. The CDR3 reads CASSLTASQKNIQYF. In DNA, the CDR3 is TGTGCCAGCAGCTTAACCGCTAGTCAAAAAAACATTCAGTACTTC. This chain joins TRBV11-1 and TRBJ2-4; D not certain. The V gene's germline CDR1 is SGHAT and CDR2 FQDESV (reference sequence). This CDR3 contains 15 residues. Deletions cut 2 bases from V and 4 bases from J, with 12 bases between.

Turning to this clonotype: A much larger clone differs from this one at a single base, so this may be a read error. V usage is TRBV7-9 and J usage is TRBJ2-1; no firm D call. Deletions cut 9 bases from V and 3 bases from J, with 12 bases between. This CDR3 comprises 13 residues. The V gene's germline CDR1 is SEHNR and CDR2 FQNEAQ (reference sequence). CDR3 residues: CARKDRRYNEQFF. The DNA of the CDR3 is TGTGCCAGGAAGGATAGGCGCTACAATGAGCAGTTCTTC.

Notes on this clonotype: At one boundary the junction diverges from the germline segment, which might be a read error. V usage is TRBV5-4 and J usage is TRBJ2-5, with D perhaps TRBD2 (5 bases). The germline CDR1 and CDR2 sequences are SGHNT and YYREEE (reference sequence). The CDR3 contains 16 residues. Here the CDR3 DNA reads TGTGCTAGCAGCTTGCCCCGGGGATGGAAGTCAGAGACCCAGTACTTT. It yields the protein CASSLPRGWKSETQYF.

This clonotype was seen repeatedly, ten times or more. V usage is TRBV4-1 and J usage is TRBJ2-3; TRBD1 agrees at 12 bases. CDR3 length: 17 amino acids. Germline CDR1 reads MGHRA; CDR2 reads YSYEKL. V was pared by 3 bases and J by 1 base, with 5 bases of the junction left unmatched. CDR3: CASSQSGTGGRTDTQYF. The DNA of the CDR3 is TGCGCCAGCAGCCAGTCCGGGACAGGGGGCCGCACAGATACGCAGTATTTT.

The rearrangement joins TRBV12-5 to TRBJ2-3; 8 bases are a match to TRBD2. Per germline, CDR1 LGHNT and CDR2 FRNRAP. The ends lost 1 base at V and 6 bases at J; junction bases unmatched: 15. This CDR3 is 18 amino acids long. This chain's CDR3 is CASGLGMLAGTSADTQYF. Here the CDR3 DNA reads TGTGCTAGTGGTTTGGGAATGTTAGCGGGAACTAGCGCGGATACGCAGTATTTT.

In regard to this clonotype: Sequence at one end of the junction differs from germline and may be a read error. The chain combines TRBV11-1 with TRBJ2-1; tentatively, D is TRBD1 (6 bases). This CDR3 is 16 amino acids long. CDR1 is SGHAT, CDR2 FQDESV, per germline (reference sequence). CDR3 DNA sequence: TGTACCAGCAGCTCCCGTAACAGGGCGGACTACAATGAGCAGTTCTTC. Residues: CTSSSRNRADYNEQFF.

The chain carries TRBV11-2 and TRBJ2-7; TRBD2 matches 8 bases. The CDR3 runs to 16 residues. Germline V gene data show CDR1 as SGHAT and CDR2 as FQNNGV. J lost 10 bases, V lost 7 bases, and 21 bases had no gene match. The CDR3 region is CASTTPVREARREQYF. In DNA, the CDR3 is TGTGCCAGCACGACTCCTGTGCGGGAGGCAAGGAGGGAACAGTACTTC.

Concerning this clonotype itself: A much larger clone lies a single base off, so this may be a read error. J is TRBJ2-2 and V is TRBV13; weak D call: TRBD2 (5 bases). Germline CDR1 and CDR2: PRHDT and FYEKMQ (reference sequence). V was cut by 10 bases and J by 6 bases, with 18 bases left in between. The CDR3 is 14 residues long. CDR3 residues: CANTGPVSAGELFF. The CDR3 nucleotides are TGTGCCAACACTGGCCCGGTTAGCGCCGGGGAGCTGTTTTTT.

Turning to this clonotype: No conserved phenylalanine or tryptophan is present at the end of the CDR3, so a read error is the likely explanation. The DNA is left out, because the CDR3 cannot be placed on it with certainty; the CDR3 is given as TCRdb lists it. The rearrangement links TRBV11-2 to TRBJ2-1. Both ends counted, the CDR3 spans 14 residues. Germline CDR1 and CDR2: SGHAT and FQNNGV. The CDR3 sequence: CASSFGCSSNELFL.